This T cell receptor (beta chain) was captured in a study of cytomegalovirus exposure and HLA in healthy donors. Comments on this clone: Its antigen is not known.

Amplification used 60 Vbeta primers and 13 Jbeta primers. In the authors' workflow: A follow-up analysis tallied 73 million or so unique TCR beta chains, roughly 10 million shared. Sequencing was performed with immunoSEQ multiplex PCR; in TCRdb, only in-frame clones are kept and a portion is missing. V, J and clone size derive from that table, while D and trimming were established from the DNA sequence. Found here are under 150,000 clones, 55% to 65% of them singletons; the top ten hold less than 9.5%. Germline-derived CDR1 and CDR2 are MNHEY and SMNVEV (reference sequence). V lost 0 bases and J lost 9; bases outside the gene matches: 7. This CDR3 comprises 16 residues. Study-level points and caveats: The authors listed around 150 TCR beta chains as cytomegalovirus-associated.

The chain links TRBV27 to TRBJ1-6, with 8 bases lining up with TRBD1. This TCR derives from a woman in her forties in good health and CMV-seropositive. The sequenced material came from PBMCs. The CDR3 nucleotides read TGTGCCAGCAGTTTATCCCGAGCAGGGGGCAGTTCACCCCTCCACTTT. This gives the protein CASSLSRAGGSSPLHF.